This TCR beta chain came from a study of blood T cell repertoires in COVID-19. About the research overall: The United States, Italy and Spain were the sources of the acute and convalescent COVID-19 samples.

Germline loops: CDR1 MDHEN, CDR2 SYDVKM. With 4 bases clipped from V and 4 bases from J, the junction kept 7 bases outside the gene matches. The CDR3 is 15 residues long. Original processing notes: The assay estimated nucleated cells by amplifying reference gene primers. The method was immunoSEQ multiplex PCR; TCRdb's version includes in-frame clones alone and lacks a portion of them. The V and J calls and clone size come from that table; D and trimming were worked out from the DNA. The data hold around 150,000 clones, with 85% observed a single time. The source of this sequence is a human donor with acute or convalescent COVID-19. The donor label of this sample is uncertain. The chain couples TRBV28 to TRBJ1-3; 7 nucleotides match TRBD1. The sequencing input was peripheral blood. This CDR3 is CASSSTGVGGNTIYF. CDR3 nucleotides: TGTGCCAGCAGTTCCACAGGGGTAGGAGGAAACACCATATATTTT.